The rows below give T cell receptor beta chains drawn from one sample of a study of CD8+CD57+ T cells in acquired aplastic anemia. TCRdb re-analysed the reads in MiXCR, keeping a single row per CDR3 protein. Of 100,000 to 150,000 distinct CDR3 sequences listed, 30% to 45% are singletons. The sequenced sample consisted of sorted CD4+, CD8+, or CD8+CD57+ T cells (not recorded which) from PBMCs. The origin of the receptors is a human donor with aplastic anemia. The CDR3 runs from the conserved cysteine through the conserved F or W. Each record gives: clone size, D gene, V gene, J gene, CDR3 protein, CDR3 DNA. D genes are given only for firm matches. The size entry is marked missing in some rows and otherwise reads once, few, many or a size class.

clone size: many
D gene: NA
V gene: TRBV20-1
J gene: TRBJ1-1
CDR3 protein: CSPRPEAFF
CDR3 DNA: TGCAGTCCCCGACCTGAAGCTTTCTTT

clone size: NA
D gene: NA
V gene: TRBV7-2
J gene: TRBJ2-3
CDR3 protein: CASSQKHGGTQYF
CDR3 DNA: TGTGCCAGCAGCCAAAAACATGGGGGTACGCAGTATTTT

clone size: NA
D gene: NA
V gene: TRBV10-3
J gene: TRBJ1-6
CDR3 protein: CAISGSGDNSPLHF
CDR3 DNA: TGTGCCATCAGTGGGTCAGGGGACAATTCACCCCTCCACTTT

clone size: many
D gene: NA
V gene: TRBV2
J gene: TRBJ2-6
CDR3 protein: CASSQDGLKVLTF
CDR3 DNA: TGTGCCAGCAGTCAGGACGGCCTCAAGGTCCTGACTTTC

clone size: NA
D gene: NA
V gene: TRBV10-3
J gene: TRBJ1-4
CDR3 protein: CAISESRQGREKLFF
CDR3 DNA: TGTGCCATCAGTGAGTCGAGACAAGGGAGGGAAAAACTGTTTTTT

clone size: NA
D gene: NA
V gene: TRBV6-2/TRBV6-3
J gene: TRBJ2-2
CDR3 protein: CASTPNFRITGELFF
CDR3 DNA: TGTGCCAGCACCCCAAACTTTCGGATCACCGGGGAGCTGTTTTTT

clone size: NA
D gene: NA
V gene: TRBV25-1
J gene: TRBJ2-7
CDR3 protein: CASSDGALWQYF
CDR3 DNA: TGTGCCAGCAGTGACGGGGCACTTTGGCAGTACTTC

clone size: NA
D gene: NA
V gene: TRBV15
J gene: TRBJ2-3
CDR3 protein: CATSSFMRGRGDTQYF
CDR3 DNA: TGTGCCACCAGCAGCTTCATGCGGGGAAGGGGAGATACGCAGTATTTT

clone size: many
D gene: NA
V gene: TRBV5-6
J gene: TRBJ1-1
CDR3 protein: CASSLGHEGLTEAFF
CDR3 DNA: TGTGCCAGCAGCTTGGGTCATGAGGGTCTCACTGAAGCTTTCTTT

clone size: NA
D gene: NA
V gene: TRBV28
J gene: TRBJ1-5
CDR3 protein: CASSLFRGTGNQPQHF
CDR3 DNA: TGTGCCAGCAGTTTATTTCGGGGGACGGGCAATCAGCCCCAGCATTTT

clone size: many
D gene: NA
V gene: TRBV2
J gene: TRBJ1-4
CDR3 protein: CASNKDGATNEKLFF
CDR3 DNA: TGTGCCAGCAACAAGGACGGTGCAACTAATGAAAAACTGTTTTTT

clone size: many
D gene: NA
V gene: TRBV5-1
J gene: TRBJ1-6
CDR3 protein: CASSLGTGWESPLHF
CDR3 DNA: TGCGCCAGCAGCTTGGGTACAGGCTGGGAATCACCCCTCCACTTT

clone size: many
D gene: NA
V gene: TRBV5-5
J gene: TRBJ2-3
CDR3 protein: CASSLQVRTDTQYF
CDR3 DNA: TGTGCCAGCAGCTTACAGGTTCGCACAGATACGCAGTATTTT

clone size: many
D gene: NA
V gene: TRBV6-5
J gene: TRBJ1-5
CDR3 protein: CASSSRENQPQHF
CDR3 DNA: TGTGCCAGCAGTTCCAGGGAGAATCAGCCCCAGCATTTT

clone size: many
D gene: TRBD1
V gene: TRBV7-9
J gene: TRBJ1-4
CDR3 protein: CASSQTTGGGEKLFF
CDR3 DNA: TGTGCCAGCAGCCAGACGACAGGGGGGGGAGAAAAACTGTTTTTT

clone size: few
D gene: NA
V gene: TRBV18
J gene: TRBJ1-6
CDR3 protein: CASSTDSTYNSPLHF
CDR3 DNA: TGTGCCAGCTCAACGGACAGTACCTATAATTCACCCCTCCACTTT

clone size: many
D gene: TRBD1
V gene: TRBV20-1
J gene: TRBJ2-5
CDR3 protein: CSARFNRGLRETQYF
CDR3 DNA: TGCAGTGCTAGATTCAACAGGGGGCTCCGAGAGACCCAGTACTTC

clone size: many
D gene: NA
V gene: TRBV4-1
J gene: TRBJ2-7
CDR3 protein: CASSQGRVEQYF
CDR3 DNA: TGCGCCAGCAGCCAAGGAAGGGTCGAGCAGTACTTC

clone size: NA
D gene: TRBD1
V gene: TRBV5-4
J gene: TRBJ2-3
CDR3 protein: CASSLGTVLKWSDTQYF
CDR3 DNA: TGTGCCAGCAGCTTAGGGACAGTTCTTAAGTGGTCGGATACGCAGTATTTT